The 17 T cell receptor beta chains below come from one sample, sequenced in a study of control samples from healthy donors and cancer patients. Clones were sequenced by immunoSEQ multiplex PCR, and TCRdb holds only the in-frame ones, with some missing. The table lists roughly 450,000 clones, 80% to 95% of them singletons. The sample was PBMCs. The receptors come from a man aged 40-50 years with head and neck cancer.

The gene calls are TRBV4-2 and TRBJ2-3; tentative D call: TRBD2 (6 bases). The CDR3 covers 13 residues. In germline, CDR1 is LGHNA, CDR2 YNFKEQ. The germline V and J ends were trimmed by 0 bases and 8 bases, with 9 bases remaining between them. Written as DNA, the CDR3 is TGTGCCAGCAGCCAAGACCAGGGAGGTACGCAGTATTTT. It specifies CASSQDQGGTQYF.

V usage is TRBV18 and J usage is TRBJ1-2; TRBD1 matches 9 bases. Germline V gene sequence: CDR1 KGHSH, CDR2 LQKENI. With 3 bases clipped from V and 1 base from J, the junction kept 3 bases outside the gene matches. CDR3 length: 15 residues. The CDR3 is CASSPLTGGNYGYTF. The CDR3 DNA follows: TGTGCCAGCTCACCTTTGACAGGGGGTAACTATGGCTACACCTTC.

The chain joins TRBV5-6 to TRBJ1-6; D call uncertain. The V gene lost 0 bases and the J gene lost 8 bases, with 3 bases spanning the gap. The germline V gene has CDR1 SGHDT and CDR2 YYEEEE. There are 12 residues in the CDR3. This chain's CDR3 is CASSLEDSPLHF. The CDR3 DNA sequence: TGTGCCAGCAGCTTGGAGGATTCACCCCTCCACTTT.

The rearrangement joins TRBV14 to TRBJ2-3; 9 nucleotides align to TRBD1. In germline, CDR1 is SGHDN, CDR2 FVKESK. The CDR3 loop spans 17 amino acids. The ends lost 0 bases at V and 2 bases at J; junction bases unmatched: 6. The CDR3 reads CASSQDPGQGITDTQYF. CDR3 nucleotide sequence: TGTGCCAGCAGCCAAGATCCGGGACAGGGAATCACAGATACGCAGTATTTT. Supplemented by reference TRBV14 and TRBJ2-3, the full variable domain reads EAGVTQFPSHSVIEKGQTVTLRCDPISGHDNLYWYRRVMGKEIKFLLHFVKESKQDESGMPNNRFLAERTGGTYSTLKVQPAELEDSGVYFCASSQDPGQGITDTQYFGPGTRLTVL.

The chain couples TRBV18 to TRBJ2-3; no firm D call. V lost 0 bases and J lost 2, with 3 bases in between. The CDR3 contains 13 residues. Germline CDR1 reads KGHSH; CDR2 reads LQKENI. CDR3 protein: CASSPPTTDTQYF. DNA for the CDR3: TGTGCCAGCTCACCACCGACCACAGATACGCAGTATTTT.

This clone was recorded only once. The rearrangement joins TRBV28 to TRBJ2-7, with a weak D call TRBD1 (6 bases). V lost 6 bases and J lost 6, with 18 bases in between. Germline V CDR1 and CDR2: MDHEN, SYDVKM. There are 14 residues in the CDR3. The CDR3 spells CASSPSGAQGEQYF. The CDR3 nucleotides are TGTGCCAGCAGCCCCTCAGGGGCGCAAGGCGAGCAGTACTTC.

The chain employs TRBV29-1 and TRBJ1-3; D is perhaps TRBD1 (5 bases). V lost 4 bases and J lost 0, with 13 bases in between. The CDR3 contains 15 residues. Germline CDR1 SQVTM, CDR2 ANQGSEA. CDR3 bases: TGCAGCGTTGCCTACGGGGGGAACTCTGGAAACACCATATATTTT. Its translation is CSVAYGGNSGNTIYF.

This sequence joins TRBV27 and TRBJ1-1; a weak D match, TRBD1 (6 bases). Trimming took off 8 bases at V and 5 bases at J, with 6 bases between the two ends. Germline lookup yields CDR1 MNHEY and CDR2 SMNVEV (reference sequence). The CDR3 is made up of 10 amino acids. The CDR3 loop reads CASGQTEAFF. The CDR3 DNA reads as TGTGCCAGCGGACAGACTGAAGCTTTCTTT.

The chain employs TRBV28 and TRBJ2-5; the D gene could be TRBD1 or TRBD2 (5 bases each). This CDR3 has 14 amino acids. Germline loops: CDR1 MDHEN, CDR2 SYDVKM. With 7 bases removed from V and 2 bases from J, the gap between germline ends came to 14 bases. Here the CDR3 reads CASTREGRQETQYF. CDR3 DNA sequence: TGTGCCAGCACTCGAGAGGGGCGGCAAGAGACCCAGTACTTC.

The chain uses TRBV7-2 and TRBJ2-5; D is uncertain. CDR1 SGHTA and CDR2 FQGNSA come from the germline V gene. The CDR3 spans 13 residues. V lost 1 base and J 7 bases, leaving 10 bases between the germline ends. The CDR3 coding sequence is TGTGCCAGCAGCTTAGTAGGCTGGGGGACCCAGTACTTC. Its translation is CASSLVGWGTQYF. Looking up the rest from reference TRBV7-2 and TRBJ2-5 gives the full variable domain: GAGVSQSPSNKVTEKGKDVELRCDPISGHTALYWYRQSLGQGLEFLIYFQGNSAPDKSGLPSDRFSAERTGGSVSTLTIQRTQQEDSAVYLCASSLVGWGTQYFGPGTRLLVL.

V usage is TRBV28 and J usage is TRBJ2-3; tentative D call: TRBD1 (5 bases). The CDR3 runs 15 residues. V dropped 3 bases and J dropped 2 bases, with 12 bases sitting between them. Germline V gene sequence: CDR1 MDHEN, CDR2 SYDVKM. The CDR3 coding sequence is TGTGCCAGCAGTTTTAGAACCAGGGTCACAGATACGCAGTATTTT. Protein product: CASSFRTRVTDTQYF.

The V call is TRBV28, the J call TRBJ2-7; tentatively, D is TRBD1 (6 bases). V was clipped by 7 bases and J by 6 bases, with 19 bases between them. This CDR3 is 14 amino acids long. Germline CDR1 is MDHEN and CDR2 is SYDVKM. CDR3 sequence (DNA): TGTGCCAGCACCCTAGAGGGGGACCCCAGCGAGCAGTACTTC. Protein sequence: CASTLEGDPSEQYF.

The chain carries TRBV24-1 and TRBJ2-3; 10 positions agree with TRBD2. This CDR3 is built from 15 residues. Per the germline V gene, CDR1 is KGHDR and CDR2 is SFDVKD. V shed 6 bases, J shed 9 bases, and the junction held 11 bases outside the gene matches. The CDR3 nucleotides are TGTGCCACCAGTATGGCCCTAGCGGGAGTGGAGACGCAGTATTTT. Its protein product is CATSMALAGVETQYF.

As to this clone: Other DNA sequences of this sample code for an identical CDR3. The chain combines TRBV3-1 (or the pseudogene TRBV3-2) with TRBJ1-3; D not resolved. This CDR3 is 13 amino acids long. Germline V gene sequence: CDR1 LGHDT, CDR2 YNNKEL (reference sequence). Trimming pared 3 bases from V and 0 bases from J, leaving 3 bases between. CDR3 amino acids: CASSHSSGNTIYF. The DNA of the CDR3 is TGTGCCAGCAGCCACAGCTCTGGAAACACCATATATTTT.

J is TRBJ2-3 and V is TRBV28; D is possibly TRBD2 (6 bases). CDR3 length: 19 residues. In germline, CDR1 is MDHEN, CDR2 SYDVKM. Trimming took off 10 bases at V and 3 bases at J, with 32 bases between the two ends. CDR3 amino acids: CATQPPLATERRATDTQYF. The CDR3 nucleotides are TGTGCCACCCAGCCCCCCCTAGCCACGGAGAGGAGGGCTACAGATACGCAGTATTTT.

This rearrangement joins TRBV28 to TRBJ2-5; D gene uncertain. Germline V lookup: CDR1 MDHEN, CDR2 SYDVKM. The length of the CDR3 is 13 residues. Between the trimmed V and J ends, which lost 3 bases and 0 bases, there was a span of 5 bases. The CDR3 region has the DNA TGTGCCAGCAGTTTGGGTTACCAAGAGACCCAGTACTTC. It specifies CASSLGYQETQYF.

This chain links TRBV5-1 with TRBJ2-1, with 15 bases aligning to TRBD2. Germline V gene lookup returns CDR1 SGHRS and CDR2 YFSETQ. The V and J ends lost 7 bases and 4 bases, in that order; junction bases with no gene match: 9. This CDR3 spans 17 amino acids. The CDR3 DNA sequence: TGCGCCAGCCTAGAGGGGACTAGCGGGAGGTTGTACAATGAGCAGTTCTTC. Translating gives CASLEGTSGRLYNEQFF.